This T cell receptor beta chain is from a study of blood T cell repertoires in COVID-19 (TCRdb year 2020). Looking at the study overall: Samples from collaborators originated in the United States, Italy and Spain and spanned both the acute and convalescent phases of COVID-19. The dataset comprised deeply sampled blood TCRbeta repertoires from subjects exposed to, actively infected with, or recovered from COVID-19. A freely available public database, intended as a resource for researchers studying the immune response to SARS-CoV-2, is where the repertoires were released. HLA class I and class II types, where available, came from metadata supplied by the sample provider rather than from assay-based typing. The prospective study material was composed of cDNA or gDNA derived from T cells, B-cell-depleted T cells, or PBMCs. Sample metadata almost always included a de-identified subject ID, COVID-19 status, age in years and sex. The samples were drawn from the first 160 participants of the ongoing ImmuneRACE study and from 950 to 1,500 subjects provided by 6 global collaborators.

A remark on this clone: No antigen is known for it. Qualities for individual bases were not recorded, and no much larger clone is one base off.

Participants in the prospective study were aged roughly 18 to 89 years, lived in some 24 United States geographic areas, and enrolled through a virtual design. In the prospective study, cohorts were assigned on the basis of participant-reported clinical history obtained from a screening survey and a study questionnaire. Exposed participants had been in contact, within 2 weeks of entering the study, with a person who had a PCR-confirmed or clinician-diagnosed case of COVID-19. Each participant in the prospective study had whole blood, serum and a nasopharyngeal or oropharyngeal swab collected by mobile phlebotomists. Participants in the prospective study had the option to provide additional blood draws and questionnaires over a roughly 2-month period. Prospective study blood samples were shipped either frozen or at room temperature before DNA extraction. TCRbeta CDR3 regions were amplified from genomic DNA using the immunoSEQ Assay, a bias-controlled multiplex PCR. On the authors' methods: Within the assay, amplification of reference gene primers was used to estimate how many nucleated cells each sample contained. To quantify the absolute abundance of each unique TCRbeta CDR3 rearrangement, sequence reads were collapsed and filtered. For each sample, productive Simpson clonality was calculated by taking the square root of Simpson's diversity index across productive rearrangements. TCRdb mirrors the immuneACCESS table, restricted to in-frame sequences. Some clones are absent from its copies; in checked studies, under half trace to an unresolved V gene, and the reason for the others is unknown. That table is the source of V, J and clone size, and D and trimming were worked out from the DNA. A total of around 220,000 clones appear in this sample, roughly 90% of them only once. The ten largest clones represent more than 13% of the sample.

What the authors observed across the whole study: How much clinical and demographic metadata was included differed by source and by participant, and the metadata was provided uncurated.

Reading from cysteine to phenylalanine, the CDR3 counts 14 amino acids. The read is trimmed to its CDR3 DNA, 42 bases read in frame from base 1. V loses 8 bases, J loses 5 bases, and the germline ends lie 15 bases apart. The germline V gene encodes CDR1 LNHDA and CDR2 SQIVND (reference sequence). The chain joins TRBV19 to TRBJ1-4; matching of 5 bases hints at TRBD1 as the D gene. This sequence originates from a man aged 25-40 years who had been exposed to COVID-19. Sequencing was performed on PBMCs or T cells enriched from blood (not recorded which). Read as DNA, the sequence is TGTGCCAGTGCTAAAGGACATGGAAATGAAAAACTGTTTTTT. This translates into CASAKGHGNEKLFF.